The T cell receptor (beta chain) under discussion was sequenced for a study of T cell responses to AZD1222 COVID-19 vaccine. This clone was recorded a few times. This table comes from immunoSEQ multiplex PCR, and its TCRdb copy is limited to in-frame clones, with some not included. The sample yields around 80,000 clones, about 83% seen once. CDR1 and CDR2 (germline): MNHEY, SMNVEV (reference sequence). Trimming cost V 2 bases and J 2 bases; bases outside gene matches: 5. This CDR3 contains 16 residues. The gene calls are TRBV27 and TRBJ2-1; 8 bases line up with TRBD1. The specimen was peripheral blood, collected on day 0 of AZD1222 vaccination. The source is an adult in good health. CDR3 sequence: CASSLVGQAAYNEQFF. The CDR3 coding sequence is TGTGCCAGCAGTTTAGTGGGACAGGCCGCCTACAATGAGCAGTTCTTC.